The 20 T cell receptor beta chains given below trace back to one sample, sequenced in a study of cytomegalovirus exposure and HLA in healthy donors. Primers for the PCR totalled 60 Vbeta and 13 Jbeta. Assay used: immunoSEQ multiplex PCR; TCRdb lists only in-frame clones, some missing. The table has about 170,000 clones, over 65% seen once. The specimen sequenced was PBMCs. Every receptor here comes from a female donor in good health and CMV-seronegative.

This chain joins TRBV7-3 and TRBJ2-1; TRBD2 matches at 7 bases. The CDR3 sequence is 15 residues long. V was pared by 4 bases and J by 3 bases, with 6 bases of the junction left unmatched. From germline, CDR1 is SGHTA and CDR2 FQGTGA. The chain's CDR3 is CASSSGSGVYNEQFF. CDR3 DNA: TGTGCCAGCAGCTCCGGCAGCGGGGTCTACAATGAGCAGTTCTTC. The variable domain in full, completed from reference TRBV7-3 and TRBJ2-1, reads GAGVSQTPSNKVTEKGKYVELRCDPISGHTALYWYRQSLGQGPEFLIYFQGTGAADDSGLPNDRFFAVRPEGSVSTLKIQRTERGDSAVYLCASSSGSGVYNEQFFGPGTRLTVL.

DNA for the CDR3: TGTGCCAGCTCACCTTCCGGGACAGGGGGCGCTGGGAGGAACTACGAGCAGTACTTC. Its protein product is CASSPSGTGGAGRNYEQYF. This rearrangement joins TRBV18 to TRBJ2-7; the match to TRBD1 covers 12 bases. CDR3 size: 19 residues. J was trimmed by 3 bases and V by 3 bases; bases with no gene match: 15. The germline V gene encodes CDR1 KGHSH and CDR2 LQKENI.

The rearrangement links TRBV5-1 to TRBJ2-7; 8 bases map to TRBD1. CDR1 SGHRS and CDR2 YFSETQ come from the germline V gene. The CDR3 covers 16 residues. V shed 0 bases, J shed 4 bases, and the junction held 9 bases outside the gene matches. The CDR3 sequence is CASSLGQGAVGYEQYF. DNA of the CDR3: TGCGCCAGCAGCTTGGGCCAGGGGGCGGTGGGGTACGAGCAGTACTTC.

The rearrangement uses TRBV6-1 and TRBJ1-5; D unresolved. The CDR3 spans 12 residues. V was shortened by 5 bases and J by 7 bases, with 9 bases between the two germline ends. CDR1 MNHNS and CDR2 SASEGT come from the germline V gene. CDR3 in amino acids: CASSPHNQPQHF. The CDR3 DNA follows: TGTGCCAGCAGTCCCCACAACCAGCCCCAGCATTTT.

The chain has TRBV13 and TRBJ2-3; TRBD2 matches 9 bases. With 6 bases clipped from V and 3 bases from J, the junction kept 10 bases outside the gene matches. Per germline, CDR1 PRHDT and CDR2 FYEKMQ (reference sequence). The length of the CDR3 is 16 residues. The CDR3 spells CASSGSAGGLTDTQYF. The DNA of the CDR3 is TGTGCCAGCAGTGGATCGGCGGGGGGGCTGACAGATACGCAGTATTTT.

In this sample, this clone turned up a few times. The V and J genes are TRBV13 and TRBJ2-2; D uncertain. In germline, CDR1 is PRHDT, CDR2 FYEKMQ (reference sequence). Trimming removed 5 bases at V and 2 bases at J, with 12 bases between. There are 15 residues in the CDR3. CDR3 coding DNA: TGTGCCAGCAGCCCTCAAACTTCCAACACCGGGGAGCTGTTTTTT. Protein product: CASSPQTSNTGELFF.

V usage is TRBV25-1 and J usage is TRBJ2-3; TRBD2 matches 9 bases. The junction had 4 bases not matched to a gene; V was cut back by 8 bases and J by 1 base. Germline CDR1 MGHDK, CDR2 SYGVNS. The CDR3 runs to 14 residues. CDR3: CASAVAGGTDTQYF. For the CDR3, the DNA is TGTGCCAGCGCGGTAGCGGGGGGCACAGATACGCAGTATTTT.

In regard to this clone: Its ends do not fully match the called genes, so a read error is possible. The chain is built from TRBV28 and TRBJ1-5; D uncertain. This CDR3 is 13 amino acids long. From germline, CDR1 is MDHEN and CDR2 SYDVKM. Here the CDR3 DNA reads TGTGCCAGCAGTTTGAGCAGCCCACAGCTCCAGCATTTT. The encoded protein is CASSLSSPQLQHF.

This clone was recorded a few times. The V and J genes are TRBV5-1 and TRBJ1-2; D gene ambiguous. The germline V gene has CDR1 SGHRS and CDR2 YFSETQ. Deletions cut 2 bases from V and 0 bases from J, with 8 bases between. The CDR3 is made up of 14 amino acids. This chain's CDR3 is CASSFDTANYGYTF. Written as DNA, the CDR3 is TGCGCCAGCAGCTTTGACACTGCTAACTATGGCTACACCTTC.

The chain uses TRBV6-5 and TRBJ1-5; D possibly corresponds to TRBD1 (6 bases). The V gene lost 2 bases and the J gene lost 4 bases, with 6 bases spanning the gap. Germline V gene sequence: CDR1 MNHEY, CDR2 SVGAGI. The CDR3 is 13 amino acids. The DNA of the CDR3 is TGTGCCAGCAGTTACCAGGGGAATCAGCCCCAGCATTTT. Translating it yields CASSYQGNQPQHF.

The chain joins TRBV5-1 to TRBJ2-3; D unresolved. The germline CDR1 and CDR2 sequences are SGHRS and YFSETQ. The ends were cut back, 3 bases at V and 6 bases at J, with 14 bases in the middle. CDR3 size: 14 residues. Here the CDR3 reads CASSSRSPEDTQYF. CDR3 DNA sequence: TGCGCCAGCAGCTCGCGATCCCCCGAGGATACGCAGTATTTT.

This chain connects TRBV4-3 to TRBJ2-1; possibly TRBD2 for D (6 bases). The CDR3 sequence is 17 residues long. V was cut by 0 bases and J by 3 bases, with 15 bases left in between. Germline V CDR1 and CDR2: LGHNA, YSLEER. CDR3 sequence reads: CASSQDLAGPNYNEQFF. As DNA, the CDR3 is TGCGCCAGCAGCCAAGATTTGGCGGGACCCAACTACAATGAGCAGTTCTTC.

Details on this clone: In the same sample, other DNA sequences code for this CDR3. V and J are TRBV5-6 and TRBJ1-2; the D is unclear. The CDR3 totals 11 residues. Germline V gives CDR1 SGHDT, CDR2 YYEEEE. The germline V and J ends were trimmed by 4 bases and 7 bases, with 8 bases remaining between them. The CDR3 is CASSLSLGYTF. CDR3 in DNA: TGTGCCAGCAGCCTGTCCCTTGGCTACACCTTC.

The chain recombines TRBV30 with TRBJ1-2; D remains ambiguous. The CDR3 consists of 12 residues. CDR1 is GTSNPN and CDR2 is SVGIG in the germline V gene (reference sequence). The ends were cut back, 1 base at V and 4 bases at J, with 7 bases in the middle. CDR3 residues: CAWSGLVYGYTF. CDR3 bases: TGTGCCTGGAGTGGACTGGTCTATGGCTACACCTTC.

The J gene is TRBJ2-1, the V gene TRBV4-3, with D tentatively TRBD1 (6 bases). Germline loops: CDR1 LGHNA, CDR2 YSLEER. The CDR3 loop spans 14 amino acids. Trimming stripped 3 bases from V and 4 bases from J, with 10 bases between. CDR3 in amino acids: CASSQGATYNEQFF. DNA for the CDR3: TGCGCCAGCAGCCAGGGGGCTACATACAATGAGCAGTTCTTC.

V is TRBV7-2 and J is TRBJ1-1; D gene ambiguous. This CDR3 contains 15 residues. Trimming left V 5 bases short and J 5 bases short, with 18 bases between. Germline V CDR1 and CDR2: SGHTA, FQGNSA. The CDR3 region has the DNA TGTGCCAGCAGCCCGCTGGTAGGTTCGGGGACTGAAGCTTTCTTT. Its translation is CASSPLVGSGTEAFF.

The chain employs TRBV4-2 and TRBJ1-1; D remains ambiguous. V was shortened by 3 bases and J by 4 bases, with 12 bases between the two germline ends. CDR1 is LGHNA and CDR2 is YNFKEQ in the germline V gene. This CDR3 has 14 residues. The CDR3 nucleotides read TGTGCCAGCAGCCAGTTAGAAATTGCCACTGAAGCTTTCTTT. Translating it yields CASSQLEIATEAFF.

This chain links TRBV19 with TRBJ1-1; tentatively, D is TRBD1 (5 bases). Germline values: CDR1 LNHDA, CDR2 SQIVND (reference sequence). The CDR3 is made up of 13 amino acids. V lost 8 bases, J lost 0 bases, and 10 bases lay in between. The DNA for the CDR3 is TGTGCCAGTGGGGCGGGAGTGAACACTGAAGCTTTCTTT. It translates to CASGAGVNTEAFF. The complete variable domain, with remaining parts taken from reference TRBV19 and TRBJ1-1, reads DGGITQSPKYLFRKEGQNVTLSCEQNLNHDAMYWYRQDPGQGLRLIYYSQIVNDFQKGDIAEGYSVSREKKESFPLTVTSAQKNPTAFYLCASGAGVNTEAFFGQGTRLTVV.

The rearrangement links TRBV6-5 to TRBJ1-5; possible D gene TRBD1, 5 bases. Germline CDR1 and CDR2: MNHEY and SVGAGI. The V end lost 4 bases, the J end lost 7 bases, and 17 bases lay between the germline ends. This CDR3 is 15 amino acids long. The CDR3 spells CASSSFTGGDQPQHF. In nucleotides, the CDR3 is TGTGCCAGCAGTTCGTTTACAGGAGGGGACCAGCCCCAGCATTTT.

The rearrangement links TRBV19 to TRBJ1-5; D perhaps matches TRBD1 (5 bases). Germline values: CDR1 LNHDA, CDR2 SQIVND (reference sequence). The CDR3 loop spans 15 amino acids. V was cut by 1 base and J by 0 bases, with 7 bases left in between. CDR3 sequence: CASSIGQNSNQPQHF. CDR3 nucleotides: TGTGCCAGTAGTATAGGACAGAATAGCAATCAGCCCCAGCATTTT.